Each of the 20 T cell receptor beta chains below was sequenced from the same sample in a study of blood T cell repertoires in COVID-19. Sequencing was performed with immunoSEQ multiplex PCR; in TCRdb, only in-frame clones are kept and a portion is missing. In the table there are over 150,000 clones, 65% to 85% of which are singletons. What was sequenced was peripheral blood. The receptors were gathered from a woman older than 75 with active or convalescent COVID-19.

The V call is TRBV6-2 or TRBV6-3, the J call TRBJ1-2; D might be TRBD1 (6 bases). From germline, CDR1 is MNHEY and CDR2 SVGEGT. The germline V and J ends were trimmed by 5 bases and 0 bases, with 19 bases remaining between them. The CDR3 contains 17 residues. This CDR3 reads CASSTGTAVGANYGYTF. The CDR3 coding sequence is TGTGCCAGCAGTACAGGGACCGCTGTAGGAGCTAACTATGGCTACACCTTC.

The genes are TRBV3-1 (or the pseudogene TRBV3-2) and TRBJ1-5; 7 bases line up with TRBD1. This CDR3 spans 15 amino acids. The V segment lost 4 bases and the J segment 4 bases; nucleotides outside the gene matches: 7. CDR1 and CDR2 from the germline V gene are LGHDT and YNNKEL (reference sequence). The CDR3 bases are TGTGCCAGCAGCCTAACGGGACAGTCAAATCAGCCCCAGCATTTT. Protein: CASSLTGQSNQPQHF.

The chain uses TRBV6-5 and TRBJ1-1; 8 nucleotides agree with TRBD1. V shed 7 bases, J shed 5 bases, and the junction held 6 bases outside the gene matches. This CDR3 has 13 amino acids. Per germline, CDR1 MNHEY and CDR2 SVGAGI. The CDR3 coding sequence is TGTGCCAGCACCGAAACAGGGGGTACTGAAGCTTTCTTT. The encoded protein is CASTETGGTEAFF.

The chain combines TRBV9 with TRBJ1-3; 9 bases fit TRBD1. The germline V gene encodes CDR1 SGDLS and CDR2 YYNGEE. The CDR3 contains 14 residues. The V segment lost 5 bases and the J segment 7 bases; nucleotides outside the gene matches: 7. CDR3 in amino acids: CASRSGTGTNTIYF. CDR3 sequence (DNA): TGTGCCAGCAGGTCCGGGACAGGGACGAACACCATATATTTT.

The chain uses TRBV6-2 or TRBV6-3 and TRBJ1-1; the D is unclear. There are 14 residues in the CDR3. The V gene's germline CDR1 is MNHEY and CDR2 SVGEGT. The V end was cut by 0 bases, the J end by 1 base, with 6 bases between. CDR3 nucleotides: TGTGCCAGCAGTTACTCGGGCCGGAACACTGAAGCTTTCTTT. This codes for CASSYSGRNTEAFF.

CDR3 loop: CAISVGTENEAFF. As DNA, the CDR3 is TGTGCCATCAGTGTAGGGACAGAAAACGAAGCTTTCTTT. The chain couples TRBV10-3 to TRBJ1-1; 7 bases are a match to TRBD1. The V and J ends lost 4 bases and 8 bases, in that order; junction bases with no gene match: 7. The CDR3 is made up of 13 amino acids. Germline V gene data show CDR1 as ENHRY and CDR2 as SYGVKD.

V gene TRBV30 combines with J gene TRBJ1-6, with a tentative D call TRBD1 (5 bases). CDR3 length: 16 amino acids. Trimming took off 6 bases at V and 5 bases at J, with 20 bases between the two ends. CDR1 is GTSNPN, CDR2 SVGIG, per germline (reference sequence). The CDR3 reads CACSFDSAGNNSPLHF. CDR3 nucleotide sequence: TGTGCCTGCAGTTTTGACTCGGCAGGGAATAATTCACCCCTCCACTTT.

The chain couples TRBV4-3 to TRBJ2-7; 11 positions match TRBD2. V shed 4 bases and J 4 bases; nucleotides not matched to a gene: 9. The CDR3 is 16 residues long. CDR1 is LGHNA, CDR2 YSLEER, per germline. The CDR3 coding sequence is TGCGCCAGCAGCCGAACCGGGACTAGCGGTTTTTACGAGCAGTACTTC. Translating gives CASSRTGTSGFYEQYF.

This chain connects TRBV12-3 or TRBV12-4 to TRBJ1-3; no definite D call. The germline V and J ends were trimmed by 5 bases and 4 bases, with 9 bases remaining between them. The CDR3 runs 13 residues. The CDR3 region is CASSQLRGNTIYF. CDR3 sequence (DNA): TGTGCCAGCAGTCAATTGCGAGGAAACACCATATATTTT.

This chain uses TRBV11-3 with TRBJ1-1; perhaps TRBD1 as D (6 bases). In germline, CDR1 is SGHNT, CDR2 YENEEA. The CDR3 has 13 amino acids. The V gene lost 1 base and the J gene lost 5 bases, with 8 bases spanning the gap. CDR3 in amino acids: CASSLGGRTEAFF. As DNA, the CDR3 is TGTGCCAGCAGCTTAGGGGGGCGGACTGAAGCTTTCTTT.

This clone showed up just once. The CDR3 DNA reads TGTGCCAGCAGCCTCCCGAGGGGGACTAGCGGGGGGGCCGGAGAGACCCAGTACTTC. It yields the protein CASSLPRGTSGGAGETQYF. The rearrangement uses TRBV3-1 (or the pseudogene TRBV3-2) and TRBJ2-5; 16 bases match TRBD2. CDR1 is LGHDT, CDR2 YNNKEL, per germline (reference sequence). The V segment lost 4 bases and the J segment 4 bases; nucleotides outside the gene matches: 12. This CDR3 is built from 19 residues.

This clone showed up just a few times. The chain couples TRBV7-2 to TRBJ1-2; perhaps TRBD1 as D (6 bases). The germline V and J ends were trimmed by 4 bases and 0 bases, with 9 bases remaining between them. CDR1 is SGHTA and CDR2 is FQGNSA in the germline V gene. The CDR3 sequence is 14 residues long. The CDR3 nucleotides are TGTGCCAGCAGCTCCGGACAGTCTAACTATGGCTACACCTTC. It codes for CASSSGQSNYGYTF.

The rearrangement joins TRBV5-1 to TRBJ2-3; 8 bases agree with TRBD2. CDR3 length: 15 residues. Germline values: CDR1 SGHRS, CDR2 YFSETQ. J was trimmed by 5 bases and V by 2 bases; bases with no gene match: 7. CDR3 sequence (DNA): TGCGCCAGCAGCTTCGTTACGGGGGGGATAGATACGCAGTATTTT. This sequence encodes CASSFVTGGIDTQYF.

The J gene is TRBJ1-5, the V gene TRBV2, with 12 bases aligning to TRBD1. Germline values: CDR1 SNHLY, CDR2 FYNNEI. The CDR3 covers 17 residues. V lost 9 bases to trimming and J lost 4 bases; unmatched junction nucleotides: 13. CDR3 sequence (DNA): TGTGCCAGTTCCGGGACAGGGGGCGGGAAGGAAAATCAGCCCCAGCATTTT. It specifies CASSGTGGGKENQPQHF.

V is TRBV9 and J is TRBJ2-1; D might be TRBD2 (5 bases). V was clipped by 4 bases and J by 3 bases, with 14 bases between them. This CDR3 comprises 15 residues. Per the germline V gene, CDR1 is SGDLS and CDR2 is YYNGEE. The DNA of the CDR3 is TGTGCCAGCAGCTTGGGCCCCGAGGGCTACAATGAGCAGTTCTTC. Protein product: CASSLGPEGYNEQFF.

The chain is built from TRBV7-6 and TRBJ2-7; D not resolved. V was shortened by 5 bases and J by 0 bases, with 29 bases between the two germline ends. The germline gives CDR1 SGHVS, CDR2 FNYEAQ. The CDR3 contains 20 residues. The CDR3 nucleotides are TGTGCCAGCAGCCCTCACGACGCGCAGGCTTCATACCTCAGCTCCTACGAGCAGTACTTC. Its translation: CASSPHDAQASYLSSYEQYF. Full variable domain (rest looked up from reference TRBV7-6 and TRBJ2-7): GAGVSQSPRYKVTKRGQDVALRCDPISGHVSLYWYRQALGQGPEFLTYFNYEAQQDKSGLPNDRFSAERPEGSISTLTIQRTEQRDSAMYRCASSPHDAQASYLSSYEQYFGPGTRLTVT.

The CDR3 loop is CASSRGGPNQPQHF. CDR3 sequence (DNA): TGTGCCAGCAGCCGGGGGGGGCCCAATCAGCCCCAGCATTTT. The chain recombines TRBV7-2 with TRBJ1-5, with TRBD1 as a possible D gene (6 bases). Trimming pared 5 bases from V and 3 bases from J, leaving 11 bases between. Germline assignment: CDR1 SGHTA and CDR2 FQGNSA. The length of the CDR3 is 14 residues.

Here the CDR3 reads CASSNPGVTRQPQHF. The DNA for the CDR3 is TGTGCCAGCAGTAACCCGGGGGTAACCCGCCAGCCCCAGCATTTT. The chain employs TRBV6-2 or TRBV6-3 and TRBJ1-5; D is possibly TRBD1 (5 bases). CDR3 length: 15 amino acids. The germline V and J ends were trimmed by 5 bases and 7 bases, with 18 bases remaining between them. Germline CDR1 is MNHEY and CDR2 is SVGEGT.

The chain employs TRBV5-6 and TRBJ2-2, with a possible D match to TRBD1 (5 bases). The V gene lost 1 base and the J gene lost 0 bases, with 7 bases spanning the gap. The CDR3 is 15 residues long. Germline loops: CDR1 SGHDT, CDR2 YYEEEE. The CDR3: CASSLLTANTGELFF. CDR3 bases: TGTGCCAGCAGCTTGCTGACAGCGAACACCGGGGAGCTGTTTTTT. The entire variable domain, with the rest obtained from reference TRBV5-6 and TRBJ2-2, is as follows: DAGVTQSPTHLIKTRGQQVTLRCSPKSGHDTVSWYQQALGQGPQFIFQYYEEEERQRGNFPDRFSGHQFPNYSSELNVNALLLGDSALYLCASSLLTANTGELFFGEGSRLTVL.

The chain employs TRBV10-3 and TRBJ2-6; perhaps TRBD1 as D (6 bases). CDR1 ENHRY and CDR2 SYGVKD come from the germline V gene. The CDR3 totals 16 residues. Trimming shortened V by 7 bases and J by 0 bases, and 13 bases separated the two germline ends. The CDR3 reads CAINRDTSSGANVLTF. CDR3 sequence (DNA): TGTGCCATCAACCGGGACACTTCCTCTGGGGCCAACGTCCTGACTTTC.